This T cell receptor (beta chain) was profiled in a study of early T cells in non-severe SARS-CoV-2 infection. About the study: Unsorted whole blood bulk RNA was sequenced, with unpaired chains. Study-wide results and caveats: Private and CD4 specificities were missed by VDJdb matching, which favored anti-spike CD8 responses.

Unique molecular identifier tags were affixed to discrete cDNA molecules. MiXCR, applied by TCRdb to the 5' RACE reads, yields one record per CDR3 protein. The sample has 45,000 to 70,000 distinct CDR3 sequences; 6% to 7% are singletons. This clonotype was detected ten times or more. Its antigen is unknown. The source of this sequence is an adult who was a healthcare worker with PCR-confirmed SARS-CoV-2 infection or an uninfected control (not recorded which). Sequenced material: whole blood.

The CDR3 spells CASSQYGGGAKDTQYF. For the CDR3, the DNA is TGCGCCAGCAGCCAATACGGCGGGGGGGCCAAAGATACGCAGTATTTT. V is TRBV4-3 and J is TRBJ2-3; TRBD2 matches at 9 bases. Germline lookup yields CDR1 LGHNA and CDR2 YSLEER. The CDR3 covers 16 residues. V was clipped by 2 bases and J by 5 bases; unmatched bases: 8.